The clone carrying this T cell receptor beta chain was recorded many times. The diagnostic basis comprised clinical symptoms, serum thyroxine and TRAb, thyroid ultrasound and orbital computed tomography. This record belongs to a study of T cells in Graves' hyperthyroidism and ophthalmopathy. The CDR3 contains 17 residues. The V gene end was trimmed by 4 bases and the J gene end by 0 bases; junction bases not matched to a gene: 13. CDR1 and CDR2 from the germline V gene are SQVTM and ANQGSEA. From RNA transcripts, TCR beta CDR3 regions were amplified. HTBI primers were used for first-round RT-PCR of the TCR CDR3. One entry per CDR3 protein, called by TCRdb with MiXCR from the multiplex PCR reads. The sample lists about 610,000 distinct CDR3 sequences; around 46% were seen once.

The material sequenced was peripheral blood or thyroid tissue (not recorded which). The origin of this receptor is a woman between 18 and 30 years old with Graves' hyperthyroidism. The chain recombines TRBV29-1 with TRBJ2-7; TRBD2 aligns across 9 bases. The DNA for the CDR3 is TGCAGCGTTGGGGAAATCACGACTAGCGGTAGCTCCTACGAGCAGTACTTC. This sequence encodes CSVGEITTSGSSYEQYF.